This entry is about one TCR beta chain. As yet, its antigen is unknown. This record belongs to a study of response to subunit inactivated influenza vaccine. Study conclusions and caveats: Authors suggested few new T cells are recruited by each seasonal influenza vaccination.

This CDR3 region has 14 residues. V lost 6 bases and J 3 bases, leaving 15 bases between the germline ends. CDR1 is MNHEY, CDR2 SVGEGT, per germline. TCRdb reprocessed the RT-PCR reads with MiXCR, giving one entry per CDR3 protein. The profile covers over 400,000 distinct CDR3 sequences, with 11% appearing a single time and 10% to 15% taken by the ten largest. This TCR derives from a man aged 45-65 years who received an inactivated influenza vaccine. V and J are TRBV6-2 or TRBV6-3 and TRBJ2-7, with D possibly called TRBD1 or TRBD2 (5 bases each). The specimen comprised PBMCs from blood, sampled roughly 46 days after vaccination. CDR3 protein: CASRDPGRSYEQYF. CDR3 sequence (DNA): TGTGCCAGCAGGGATCCGGGGCGCAGCTACGAGCAGTACTTC.